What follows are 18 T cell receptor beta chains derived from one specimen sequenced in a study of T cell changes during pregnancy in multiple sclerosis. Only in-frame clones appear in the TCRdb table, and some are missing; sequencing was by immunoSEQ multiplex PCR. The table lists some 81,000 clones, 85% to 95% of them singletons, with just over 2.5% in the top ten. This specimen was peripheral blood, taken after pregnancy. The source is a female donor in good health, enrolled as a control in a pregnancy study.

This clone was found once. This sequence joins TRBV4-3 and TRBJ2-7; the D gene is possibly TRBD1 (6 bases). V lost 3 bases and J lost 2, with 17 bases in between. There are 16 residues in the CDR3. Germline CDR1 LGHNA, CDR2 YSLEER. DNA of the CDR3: TGCGCCAGCAGCCACCGTATACAGGGTTTGACCTACGAGCAGTACTTC. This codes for CASSHRIQGLTYEQYF.

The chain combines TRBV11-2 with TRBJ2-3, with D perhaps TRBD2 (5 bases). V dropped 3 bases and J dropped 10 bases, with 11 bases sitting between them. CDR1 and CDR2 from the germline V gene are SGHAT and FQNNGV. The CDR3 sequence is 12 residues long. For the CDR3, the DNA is TGTGCCAGCAGCTTGGACCTCGGGGCGCAGTATTTT. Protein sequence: CASSLDLGAQYF.

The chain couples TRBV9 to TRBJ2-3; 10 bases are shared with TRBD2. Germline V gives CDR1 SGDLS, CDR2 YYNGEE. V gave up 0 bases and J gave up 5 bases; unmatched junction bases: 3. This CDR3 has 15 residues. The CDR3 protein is CASSVDTSGIDTQYF. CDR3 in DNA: TGTGCCAGCAGCGTAGATACTAGCGGGATAGATACGCAGTATTTT.

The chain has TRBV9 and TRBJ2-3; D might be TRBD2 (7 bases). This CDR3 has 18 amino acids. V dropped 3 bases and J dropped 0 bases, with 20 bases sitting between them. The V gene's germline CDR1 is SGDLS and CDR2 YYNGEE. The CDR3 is CASSAPPLGGGSTDTQYF. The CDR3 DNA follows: TGTGCCAGCAGCGCACCACCCCTAGGCGGGGGCAGCACAGATACGCAGTATTTT. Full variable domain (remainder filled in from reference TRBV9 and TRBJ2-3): DSGVTQTPKHLITATGQRVTLRCSPRSGDLSVYWYQQSLDQGLQFLIQYYNGEERAKGNILERFSAQQFPDLHSELNLSSLELGDSALYFCASSAPPLGGGSTDTQYFGPGTRLTVL.

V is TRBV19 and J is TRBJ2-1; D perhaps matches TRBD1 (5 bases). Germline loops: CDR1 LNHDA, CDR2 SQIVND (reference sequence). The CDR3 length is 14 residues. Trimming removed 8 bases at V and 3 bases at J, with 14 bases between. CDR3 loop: CASRPSDSYNEQFF. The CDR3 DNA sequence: TGTGCCAGTCGCCCCTCCGACAGCTACAATGAGCAGTTCTTC. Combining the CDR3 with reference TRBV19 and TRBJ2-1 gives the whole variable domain DGGITQSPKYLFRKEGQNVTLSCEQNLNHDAMYWYRQDPGQGLRLIYYSQIVNDFQKGDIAEGYSVSREKKESFPLTVTSAQKNPTAFYLCASRPSDSYNEQFFGPGTRLTVL.

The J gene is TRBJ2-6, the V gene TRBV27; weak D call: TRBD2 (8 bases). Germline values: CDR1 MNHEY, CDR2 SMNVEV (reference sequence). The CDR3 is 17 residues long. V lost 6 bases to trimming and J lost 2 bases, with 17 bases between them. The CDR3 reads CASSPGRGRAGANVLTF. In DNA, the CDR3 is TGTGCCAGCAGCCCCGGGAGGGGGCGGGCTGGGGCCAACGTCCTGACTTTC.

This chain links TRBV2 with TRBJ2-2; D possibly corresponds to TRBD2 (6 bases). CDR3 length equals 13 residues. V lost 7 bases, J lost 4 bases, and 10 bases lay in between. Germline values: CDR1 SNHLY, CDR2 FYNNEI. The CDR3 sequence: CASNHGGTGELFF. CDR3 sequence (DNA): TGTGCCAGCAACCACGGGGGCACCGGGGAGCTGTTTTTT.

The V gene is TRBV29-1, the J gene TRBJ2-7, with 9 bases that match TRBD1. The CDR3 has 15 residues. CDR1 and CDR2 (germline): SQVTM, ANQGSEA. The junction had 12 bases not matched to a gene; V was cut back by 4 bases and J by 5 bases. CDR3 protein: CSVGAPGQGLNEQYF. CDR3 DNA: TGCAGCGTTGGGGCACCGGGACAGGGTCTGAACGAGCAGTACTTC.

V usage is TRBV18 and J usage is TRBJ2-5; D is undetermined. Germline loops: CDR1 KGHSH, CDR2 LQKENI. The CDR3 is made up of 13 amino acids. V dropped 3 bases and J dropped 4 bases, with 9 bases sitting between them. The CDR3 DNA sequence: TGTGCCAGCTCACCGAACTCGGGAGAGACCCAGTACTTC. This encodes CASSPNSGETQYF.

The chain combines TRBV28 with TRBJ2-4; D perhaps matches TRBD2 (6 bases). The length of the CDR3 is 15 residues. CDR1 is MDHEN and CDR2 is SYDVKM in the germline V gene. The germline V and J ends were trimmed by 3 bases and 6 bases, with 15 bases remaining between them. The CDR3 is CASSFGPGVGNIQYF. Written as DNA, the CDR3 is TGTGCCAGCAGTTTCGGTCCGGGAGTGGGAAACATTCAGTACTTC.

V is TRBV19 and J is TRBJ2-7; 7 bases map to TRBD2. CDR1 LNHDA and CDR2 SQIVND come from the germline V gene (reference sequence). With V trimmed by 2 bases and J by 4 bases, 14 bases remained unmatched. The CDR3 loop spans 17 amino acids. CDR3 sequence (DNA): TGTGCCAGTAGTATAACCCCTCTGGGGGGGGTACGGTACGAGCAGTACTTC. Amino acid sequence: CASSITPLGGVRYEQYF.

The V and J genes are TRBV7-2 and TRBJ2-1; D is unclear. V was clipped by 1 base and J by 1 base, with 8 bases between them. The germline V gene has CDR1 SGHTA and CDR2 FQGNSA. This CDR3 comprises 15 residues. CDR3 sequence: CASSLGSWSYNEQFF. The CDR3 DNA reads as TGTGCCAGCAGCTTAGGTAGCTGGTCCTACAATGAGCAGTTCTTC.

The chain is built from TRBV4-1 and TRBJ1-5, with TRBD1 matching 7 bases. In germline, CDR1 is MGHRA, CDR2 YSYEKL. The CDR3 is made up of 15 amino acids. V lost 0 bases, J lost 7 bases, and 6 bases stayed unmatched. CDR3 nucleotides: TGCGCCAGCAGCCAAGACCCACAGGGGAGACAGCCCCAGCATTTT. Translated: CASSQDPQGRQPQHF.

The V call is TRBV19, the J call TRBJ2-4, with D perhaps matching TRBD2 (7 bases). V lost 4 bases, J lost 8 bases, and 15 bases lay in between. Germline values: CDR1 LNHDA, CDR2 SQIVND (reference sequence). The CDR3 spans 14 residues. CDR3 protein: CASSTRGALDIQYF. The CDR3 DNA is TGTGCCAGTAGTACTCGGGGGGCTCTCGACATTCAGTACTTC.

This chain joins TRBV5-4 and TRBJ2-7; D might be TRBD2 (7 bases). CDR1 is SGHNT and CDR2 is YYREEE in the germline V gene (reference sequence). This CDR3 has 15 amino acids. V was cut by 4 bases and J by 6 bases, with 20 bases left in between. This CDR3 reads CASSLSHPGEGEQYF. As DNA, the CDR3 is TGTGCCAGCAGCCTCAGTCACCCAGGGGAGGGCGAGCAGTACTTC. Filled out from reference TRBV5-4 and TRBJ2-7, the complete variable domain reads ETGVTQSPTHLIKTRGQQVTLRCSSQSGHNTVSWYQQALGQGPQFIFQYYREEENGRGNFPPRFSGLQFPNYSSELNVNALELDDSALYLCASSLSHPGEGEQYFGPGTRLTVT.

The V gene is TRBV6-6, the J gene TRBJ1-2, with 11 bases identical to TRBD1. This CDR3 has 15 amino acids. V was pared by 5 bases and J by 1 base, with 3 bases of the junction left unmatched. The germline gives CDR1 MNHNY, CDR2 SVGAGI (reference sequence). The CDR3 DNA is TGTGCCAGCAGTCCGGGACAGGGGGATAACTATGGCTACACCTTC. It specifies CASSPGQGDNYGYTF.

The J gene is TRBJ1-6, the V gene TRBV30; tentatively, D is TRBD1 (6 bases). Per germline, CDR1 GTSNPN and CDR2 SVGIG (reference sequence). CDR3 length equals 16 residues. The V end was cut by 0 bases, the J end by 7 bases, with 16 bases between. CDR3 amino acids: CAWSVLIGTPNSPLHF. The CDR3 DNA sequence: TGTGCCTGGAGTGTACTAATCGGGACACCAAATTCACCCCTCCACTTT.

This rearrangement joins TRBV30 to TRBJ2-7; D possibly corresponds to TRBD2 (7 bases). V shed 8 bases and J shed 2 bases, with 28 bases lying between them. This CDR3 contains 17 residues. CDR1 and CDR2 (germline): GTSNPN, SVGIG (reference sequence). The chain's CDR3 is CAETGDKSGMSPYEQYF. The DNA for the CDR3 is TGTGCCGAGACGGGGGACAAAAGCGGGATGTCCCCCTACGAGCAGTACTTC.